This T cell receptor (beta chain) was documented in a study of OX40 agonist ivuxolimab in advanced cancers. Assay used: immunoSEQ multiplex PCR; TCRdb lists only in-frame clones, some missing. This table has tens of thousands of clones, about 83% appearing once. Germline-derived CDR1 and CDR2 are SGDLS and YYNGEE. The V gene lost 3 bases and the J gene lost 1 base, with 13 bases spanning the gap. This CDR3 region has 15 residues. The TCR originated in an adult with an advanced solid tumor such as melanoma, head and neck, liver or kidney cancer. The V and J genes are TRBV9 and TRBJ1-1, with D possibly being TRBD1 (5 bases). Sequenced here: CD4+ or CD8+ T cells sorted from blood, sampled in a trial of the OX40 agonist ivuxolimab. The CDR3 reads CASSEGGAGNTEAFF. The CDR3 DNA is TGTGCCAGCAGCGAGGGAGGGGCAGGGAACACTGAAGCTTTCTTT.